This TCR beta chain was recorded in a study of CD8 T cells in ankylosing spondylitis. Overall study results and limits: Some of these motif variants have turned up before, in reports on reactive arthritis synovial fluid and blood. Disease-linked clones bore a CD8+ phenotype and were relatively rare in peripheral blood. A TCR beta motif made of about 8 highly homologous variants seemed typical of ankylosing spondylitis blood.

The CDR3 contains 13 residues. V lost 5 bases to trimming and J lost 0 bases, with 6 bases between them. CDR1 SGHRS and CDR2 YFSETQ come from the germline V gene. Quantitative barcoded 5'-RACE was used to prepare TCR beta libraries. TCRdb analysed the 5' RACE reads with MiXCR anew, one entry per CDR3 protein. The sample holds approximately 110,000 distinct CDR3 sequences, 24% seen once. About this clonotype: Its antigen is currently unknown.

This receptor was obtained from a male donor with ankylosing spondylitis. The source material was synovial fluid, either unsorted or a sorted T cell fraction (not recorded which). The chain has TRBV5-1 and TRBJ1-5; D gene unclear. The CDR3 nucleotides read TGCGCCAGCAGGGAGAATAGCAATCAGCCCCAGCATTTT. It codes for CASRENSNQPQHF.